The 7 T cell receptor beta chains below were found in one sample sequenced in a study of identical twins. TCRdb fed the 5' RACE reads into MiXCR, producing one record per CDR3 protein. The sample yields about 690,000 distinct CDR3 sequences, roughly 6% seen once. Specimen: naive T cells sorted from blood. The receptors shown here come from a man between 18 and 35 years old in good health.

This clonotype was counted at least ten times. This chain uses TRBV4-1 with TRBJ2-5; D call uncertain. This CDR3 comprises 12 residues. Germline V gene sequence: CDR1 MGHRA, CDR2 YSYEKL. V was pared by 0 bases and J by 5 bases, with 4 bases between. CDR3 sequence reads: CASSQDPETQYF. CDR3 DNA sequence: TGCGCCAGCAGCCAAGATCCGGAGACCCAGTACTTC.

This clonotype was observed many times. Here the CDR3 DNA reads TGTGCCAGCAGCCCAGGGAAAACCGGGACTAGCGGAGAGCAGTTCTTC. It codes for CASSPGKTGTSGEQFF. The V call is TRBV12-3 or TRBV12-4, the J call TRBJ2-1, with 11 bases identical to TRBD2. V lost 6 bases and J lost 10; bases outside the gene matches: 14. The CDR3 length is 16 residues.

The sample holds many counts of this clonotype. The rearrangement joins TRBV20-1 to TRBJ1-6, with 9 positions matching TRBD1. The CDR3 covers 13 residues. The germline V gene has CDR1 DFQATT and CDR2 SNEGSKA (reference sequence). Trimming cost V 6 bases and J 9 bases; bases outside gene matches: 6. CDR3 nucleotides: TGCAGTGCCTGGGACAGGGCCTCTTCACCCCTCCACTTT. Protein product: CSAWDRASSPLHF.

The J gene is TRBJ2-1, the V gene TRBV7-9; unclear D gene. The CDR3 runs 15 residues. CDR1 and CDR2 from the germline V gene are SEHNR and FQNEAQ (reference sequence). Trimming took off 3 bases at V and 4 bases at J, with 13 bases between the two ends. The CDR3 loop reads CASSFSPVLYNEQFF. The CDR3 DNA is TGTGCCAGCAGCTTCAGTCCCGTCCTTTACAATGAGCAGTTCTTC. The entire variable domain, with the rest obtained from reference TRBV7-9 and TRBJ2-1, is as follows: DTGVSQNPRHKITKRGQNVTFRCDPISEHNRLYWYRQTLGQGPEFLTYFQNEAQLEKSRLLSDRFSAERPKGSFSTLEIQRTEQGDSAMYLCASSFSPVLYNEQFFGPGTRLTVL.

This clonotype was picked up a small number of times. The chain employs TRBV6-5 and TRBJ2-5; a possible D gene is TRBD1 (5 bases). The germline V and J ends were trimmed by 0 bases and 5 bases, with 10 bases remaining between them. Germline V gene data show CDR1 as MNHEY and CDR2 as SVGAGI. This CDR3 has 14 amino acids. Here the CDR3 reads CASSYSQGVETQYF. CDR3 DNA sequence: TGTGCCAGCAGTTACTCACAAGGGGTGGAGACCCAGTACTTC.

Here the CDR3 DNA reads TGCAGCGTTGAAGATTGGGGGGAAGCTGGGGCCAACGTCCTGACTTTC. This translates into CSVEDWGEAGANVLTF. V is TRBV29-1 and J is TRBJ2-6, with D tentatively TRBD2 (6 bases). The V end was cut by 0 bases, the J end by 2 bases, with 11 bases between. The CDR3 totals 16 residues. Germline V gene data show CDR1 as SQVTM and CDR2 as ANQGSEA.

V gene TRBV6-5 combines with J gene TRBJ2-6; D perhaps matches TRBD2 (6 bases). The CDR3 runs to 16 residues. The ends were cut back, 0 bases at V and 2 bases at J, with 8 bases in the middle. In germline, CDR1 is MNHEY, CDR2 SVGAGI. The CDR3, as DNA: TGTGCCAGCAGTTACTCGCCGGGGGCTGGGGCCAACGTCCTGACTTTC. Its translation: CASSYSPGAGANVLTF.